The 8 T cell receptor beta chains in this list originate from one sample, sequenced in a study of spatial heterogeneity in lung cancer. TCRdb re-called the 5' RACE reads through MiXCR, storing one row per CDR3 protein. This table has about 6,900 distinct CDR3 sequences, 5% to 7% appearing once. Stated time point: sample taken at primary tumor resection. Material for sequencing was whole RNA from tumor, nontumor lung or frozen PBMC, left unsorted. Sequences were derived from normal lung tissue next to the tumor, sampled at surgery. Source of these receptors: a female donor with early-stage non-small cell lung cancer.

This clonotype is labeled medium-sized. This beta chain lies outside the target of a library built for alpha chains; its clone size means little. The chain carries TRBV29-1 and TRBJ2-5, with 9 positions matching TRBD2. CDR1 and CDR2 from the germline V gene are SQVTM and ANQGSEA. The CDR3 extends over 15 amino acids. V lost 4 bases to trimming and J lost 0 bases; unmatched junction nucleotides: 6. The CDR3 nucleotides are TGCAGCGTTGCAGGGATAGCGGGAGACCAAGAGACCCAGTACTTC. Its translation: CSVAGIAGDQETQYF.

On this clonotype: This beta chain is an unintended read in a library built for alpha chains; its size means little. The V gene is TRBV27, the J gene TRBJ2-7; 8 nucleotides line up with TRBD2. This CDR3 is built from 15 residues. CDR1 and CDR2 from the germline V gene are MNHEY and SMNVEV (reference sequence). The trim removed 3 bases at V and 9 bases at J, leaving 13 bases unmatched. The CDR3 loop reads CASSFPGGPYDGQYF. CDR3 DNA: TGTGCCAGCAGTTTCCCGGGAGGGCCTTATGACGGGCAGTACTTC.

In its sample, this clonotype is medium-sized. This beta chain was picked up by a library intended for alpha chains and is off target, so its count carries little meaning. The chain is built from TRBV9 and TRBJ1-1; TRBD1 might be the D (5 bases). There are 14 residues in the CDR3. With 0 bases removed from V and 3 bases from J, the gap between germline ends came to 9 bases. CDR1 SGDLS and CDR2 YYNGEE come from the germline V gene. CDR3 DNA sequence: TGTGCCAGCAGCGTAGACGGGGCCTACACTGAAGCTTTCTTT. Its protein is CASSVDGAYTEAFF.

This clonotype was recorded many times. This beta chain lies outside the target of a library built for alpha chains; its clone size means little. CDR3 loop: CASSPGARRPYEQYF. The CDR3 DNA reads as TGCGCCAGCAGCCCGGGAGCCCGGAGGCCCTACGAGCAGTACTTC. The chain links TRBV5-1 to TRBJ2-7; TRBD2 is a possible D gene (6 bases). Germline V gene sequence: CDR1 SGHRS, CDR2 YFSETQ. The CDR3 extends over 15 amino acids. The V end lost 4 bases, the J end lost 2 bases, and 16 bases lay between the germline ends.

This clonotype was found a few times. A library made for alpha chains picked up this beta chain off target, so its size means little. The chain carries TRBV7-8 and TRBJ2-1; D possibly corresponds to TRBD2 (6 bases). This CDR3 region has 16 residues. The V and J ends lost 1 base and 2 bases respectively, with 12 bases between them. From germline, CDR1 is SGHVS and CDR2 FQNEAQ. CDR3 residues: CASSLGGPGAYNEQFF. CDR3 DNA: TGTGCCAGCAGCTTAGGAGGCCCGGGAGCCTACAATGAGCAGTTCTTC.

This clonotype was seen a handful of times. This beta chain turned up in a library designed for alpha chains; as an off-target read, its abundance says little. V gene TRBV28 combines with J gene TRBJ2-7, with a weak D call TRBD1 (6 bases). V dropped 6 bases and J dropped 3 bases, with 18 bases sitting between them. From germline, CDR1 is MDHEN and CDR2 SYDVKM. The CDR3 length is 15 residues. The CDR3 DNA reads TGTGCCAGCAGACCCCGAGGACAGAGGAACTACGAGCAGTACTTC. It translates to CASRPRGQRNYEQYF.

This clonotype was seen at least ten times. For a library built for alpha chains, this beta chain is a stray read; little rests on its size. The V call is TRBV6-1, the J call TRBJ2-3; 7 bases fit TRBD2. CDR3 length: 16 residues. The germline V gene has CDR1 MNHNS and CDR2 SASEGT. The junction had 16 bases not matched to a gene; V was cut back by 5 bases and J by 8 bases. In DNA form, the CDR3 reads TGTGCCAGCAGTCTTAATGGGGCGGGAGCTCAGGCTACGCAGTATTTT. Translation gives CASSLNGAGAQATQYF.

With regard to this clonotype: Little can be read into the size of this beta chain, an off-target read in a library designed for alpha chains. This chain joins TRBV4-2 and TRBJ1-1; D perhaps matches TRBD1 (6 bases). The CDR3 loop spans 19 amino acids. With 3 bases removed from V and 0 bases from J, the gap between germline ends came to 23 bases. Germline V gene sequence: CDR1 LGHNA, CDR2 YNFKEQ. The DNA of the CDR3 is TGTGCCAGCAGCCAGAGGGGGAGCTACACAGAGCTCATGAACACTGAAGCTTTCTTT. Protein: CASSQRGSYTELMNTEAFF.